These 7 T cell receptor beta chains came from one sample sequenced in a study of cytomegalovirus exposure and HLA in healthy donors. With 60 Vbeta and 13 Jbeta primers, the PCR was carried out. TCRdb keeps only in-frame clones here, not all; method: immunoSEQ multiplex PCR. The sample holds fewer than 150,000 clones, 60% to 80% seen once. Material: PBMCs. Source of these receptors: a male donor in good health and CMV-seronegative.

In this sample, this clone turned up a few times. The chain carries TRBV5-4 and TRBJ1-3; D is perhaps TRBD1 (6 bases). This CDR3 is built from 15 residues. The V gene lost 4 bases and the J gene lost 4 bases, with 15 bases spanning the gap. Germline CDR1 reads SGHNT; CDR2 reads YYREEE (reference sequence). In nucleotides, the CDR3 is TGTGCCAGCAGCCGACCGTCGACAGGCGGAAACACCATATATTTT. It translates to CASSRPSTGGNTIYF.

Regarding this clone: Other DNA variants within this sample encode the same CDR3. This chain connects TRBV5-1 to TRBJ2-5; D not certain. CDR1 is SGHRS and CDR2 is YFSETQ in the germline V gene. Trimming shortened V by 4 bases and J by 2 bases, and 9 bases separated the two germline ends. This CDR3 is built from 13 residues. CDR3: CASSPTGQETQYF. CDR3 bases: TGCGCCAGCAGCCCGACGGGTCAAGAGACCCAGTACTTC.

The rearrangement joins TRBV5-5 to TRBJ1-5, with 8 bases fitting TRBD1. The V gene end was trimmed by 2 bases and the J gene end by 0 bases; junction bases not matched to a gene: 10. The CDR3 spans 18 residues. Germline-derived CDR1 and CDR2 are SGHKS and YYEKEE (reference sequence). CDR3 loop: CASSFMAGGPISNQPQHF. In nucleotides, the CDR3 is TGTGCCAGCAGCTTTATGGCAGGGGGCCCGATTAGCAATCAGCCCCAGCATTTT.

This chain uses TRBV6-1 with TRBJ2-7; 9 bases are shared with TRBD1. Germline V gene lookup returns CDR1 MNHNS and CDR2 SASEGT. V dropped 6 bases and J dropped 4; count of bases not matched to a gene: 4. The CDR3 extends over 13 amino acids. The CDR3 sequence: CASSRDRAYEQYF. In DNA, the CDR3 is TGTGCCAGCAGCCGGGACAGGGCTTACGAGCAGTACTTC.

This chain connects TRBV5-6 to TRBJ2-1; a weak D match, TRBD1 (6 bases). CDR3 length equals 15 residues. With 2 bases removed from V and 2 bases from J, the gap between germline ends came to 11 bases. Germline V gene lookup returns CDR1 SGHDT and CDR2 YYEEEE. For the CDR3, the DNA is TGTGCCAGCAGCTTCCGGGACATAGCCTACAATGAGCAGTTCTTC. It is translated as CASSFRDIAYNEQFF. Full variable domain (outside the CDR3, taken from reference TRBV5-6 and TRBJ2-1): DAGVTQSPTHLIKTRGQQVTLRCSPKSGHDTVSWYQQALGQGPQFIFQYYEEEERQRGNFPDRFSGHQFPNYSSELNVNALLLGDSALYLCASSFRDIAYNEQFFGPGTRLTVL.

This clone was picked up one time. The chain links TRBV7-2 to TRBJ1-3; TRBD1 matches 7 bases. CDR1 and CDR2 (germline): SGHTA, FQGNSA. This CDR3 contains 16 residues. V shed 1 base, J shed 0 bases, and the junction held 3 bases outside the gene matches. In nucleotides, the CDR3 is TGTGCCAGCAGCTTAGTAGGGGGCACCTCTGGAAACACCATATATTTT. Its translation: CASSLVGGTSGNTIYF.

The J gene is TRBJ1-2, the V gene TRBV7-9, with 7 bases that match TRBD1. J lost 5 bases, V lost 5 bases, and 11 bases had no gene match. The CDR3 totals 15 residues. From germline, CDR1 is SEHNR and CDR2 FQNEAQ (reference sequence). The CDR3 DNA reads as TGTGCCAGCAGCCTAGGCCAGGGGGTTTCATATGGCTACACCTTC. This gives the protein CASSLGQGVSYGYTF. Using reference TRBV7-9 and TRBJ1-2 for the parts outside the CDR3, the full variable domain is DTGVSQNPRHKITKRGQNVTFRCDPISEHNRLYWYRQTLGQGPEFLTYFQNEAQLEKSRLLSDRFSAERPKGSFSTLEIQRTEQGDSAMYLCASSLGQGVSYGYTFGSGTRLTVV.